The entry that follows covers one TCR beta chain sequence. Its antigen is currently unknown. Both 60 Vbeta primers and 13 Jbeta primers went into the PCR. The protocol was immunoSEQ multiplex PCR, while the TCRdb copy is restricted to in-frame clones and leaves out a portion. The sample contains approximately 280,000 clones, about 87% of which appear only once. The data originate from a study of cytomegalovirus exposure and HLA in healthy donors. Study observations and caveats: An analysis was carried out later, and it reportedly showed fewer N-insertions in an Asian-associated ancestry cluster than the approximately 700-donor mean. Earlier results showed most TCR beta V segments being productive about 90% or about 30% of the time. CMV serostatus alone was available as immune exposure information.

Healthy individuals who donated bone marrow served as the donors. The CDR3 is 14 residues long. Germline V CDR1 and CDR2: SGHRS, YFSETQ. V shed 3 bases and J 2 bases; nucleotides not matched to a gene: 2. This chain joins TRBV5-1 and TRBJ1-3, with 7 nucleotides matching TRBD1. The sample consisted of PBMCs. This TCR was sampled from a woman younger than 30 in good health and CMV-seronegative. This CDR3 reads CASSSGQAGNTIYF. In nucleotides, the CDR3 is TGCGCCAGCAGCTCCGGACAGGCTGGAAACACCATATATTTT.